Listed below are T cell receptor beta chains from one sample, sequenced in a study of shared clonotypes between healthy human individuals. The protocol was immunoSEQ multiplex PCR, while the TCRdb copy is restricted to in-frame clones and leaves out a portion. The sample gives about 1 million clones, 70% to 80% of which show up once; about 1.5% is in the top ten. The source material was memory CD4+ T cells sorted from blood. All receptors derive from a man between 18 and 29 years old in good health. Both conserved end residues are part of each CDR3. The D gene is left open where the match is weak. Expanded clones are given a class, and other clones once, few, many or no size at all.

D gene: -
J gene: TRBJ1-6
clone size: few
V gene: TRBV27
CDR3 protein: CASSPSDGKYDDSPLHF
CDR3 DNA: TGTGCCAGCAGTCCATCCGACGGGAAATATGATGATTCACCCCTCCACTTT

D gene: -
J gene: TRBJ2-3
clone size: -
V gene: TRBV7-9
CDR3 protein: CASSLDGVNTDTQYF
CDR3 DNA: TGTGCCAGCAGCCTGGATGGTGTTAACACAGATACGCAGTATTTT

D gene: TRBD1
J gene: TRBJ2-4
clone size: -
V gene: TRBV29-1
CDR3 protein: CSVKGQGANIQYF
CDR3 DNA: TGCAGCGTTAAGGGGCAGGGGGCCAACATTCAGTACTTC

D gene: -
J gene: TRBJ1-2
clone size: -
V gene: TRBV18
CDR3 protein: CASSEGHNSNYGYTF
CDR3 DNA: TGTGCCAGCTCAGAGGGACATAACTCTAACTATGGCTACACCTTC

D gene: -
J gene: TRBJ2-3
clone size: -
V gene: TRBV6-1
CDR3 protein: CASSERTGTDTQYF
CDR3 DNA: TGTGCCAGCAGTGAACGGACAGGCACAGATACGCAGTATTTT

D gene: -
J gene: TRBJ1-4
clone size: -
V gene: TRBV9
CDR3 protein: CASSVAAGLGEKLFF
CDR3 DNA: TGTGCCAGCAGCGTAGCTGCGGGGCTTGGGGAAAAACTGTTTTTT

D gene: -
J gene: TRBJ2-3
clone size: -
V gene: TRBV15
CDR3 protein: CATRPGPTEDTQYF
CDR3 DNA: TGTGCCACCAGACCTGGACCGACAGAAGATACGCAGTATTTT

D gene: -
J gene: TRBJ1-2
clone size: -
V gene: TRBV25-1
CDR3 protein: CASSESGRGRGYGYTF
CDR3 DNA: TGTGCCAGCAGTGAAAGCGGGCGGGGGAGAGGGTATGGCTACACCTTC

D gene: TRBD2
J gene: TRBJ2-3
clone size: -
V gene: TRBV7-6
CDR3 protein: CASSLGTSGRTSTDTQYF
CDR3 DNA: TGTGCCAGCAGCTTAGGGACTAGCGGGAGGACCAGCACAGATACGCAGTATTTT

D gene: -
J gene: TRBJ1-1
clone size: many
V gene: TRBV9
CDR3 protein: CASSGSGTANTEAFF
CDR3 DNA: TGTGCCAGCAGCGGATCGGGAACGGCAAACACTGAAGCTTTCTTT

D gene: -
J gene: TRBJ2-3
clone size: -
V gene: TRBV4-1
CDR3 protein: CASSQGTGLADTQYF
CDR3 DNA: TGCGCCAGCAGCCAAGGAACAGGGTTGGCAGATACGCAGTATTTT

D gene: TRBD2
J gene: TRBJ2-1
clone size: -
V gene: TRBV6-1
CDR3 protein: CASSESGRAYNEQFF
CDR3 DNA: TGTGCCAGCAGTGAAAGCGGGAGGGCCTACAATGAGCAGTTCTTC

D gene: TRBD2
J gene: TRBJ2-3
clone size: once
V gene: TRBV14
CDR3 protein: CASSQALAGGTDTQYF
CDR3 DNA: TGTGCCAGCAGCCAGGCACTAGCGGGAGGGACAGATACGCAGTATTTT

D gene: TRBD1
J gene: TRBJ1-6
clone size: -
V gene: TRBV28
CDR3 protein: CASSLWDRGRDSPLHF
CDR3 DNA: TGTGCCAGCAGTCTCTGGGACAGGGGAAGGGATTCACCCCTCCACTTT

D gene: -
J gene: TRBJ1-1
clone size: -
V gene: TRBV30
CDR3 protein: CAWSNRDTEAFF
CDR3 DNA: TGTGCCTGGAGTAACAGGGACACTGAAGCTTTCTTT

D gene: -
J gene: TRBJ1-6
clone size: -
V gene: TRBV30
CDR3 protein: CAWSLRGGDSPLHF
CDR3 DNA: TGTGCCTGGAGTCTTAGGGGGGGGGATTCACCCCTCCACTTT

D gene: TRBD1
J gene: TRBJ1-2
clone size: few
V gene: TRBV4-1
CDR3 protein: CASSGPGTGRGGYTF
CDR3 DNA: TGCGCCAGCAGCGGTCCCGGGACAGGTCGAGGTGGCTACACCTTC

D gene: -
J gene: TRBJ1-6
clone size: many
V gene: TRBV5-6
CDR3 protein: CASSPLGQLYSPLHF
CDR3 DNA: TGTGCCAGCAGCCCTTTGGGACAATTGTATTCACCCCTCCACTTT

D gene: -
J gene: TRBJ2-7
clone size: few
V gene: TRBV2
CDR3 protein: CASSRASYEQYF
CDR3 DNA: TGTGCCAGCAGTCGTGCCTCCTACGAGCAGTACTTC

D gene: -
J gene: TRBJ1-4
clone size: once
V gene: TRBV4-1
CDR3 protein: CASSAGTRGRDEKLFF
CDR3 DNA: TGCGCCAGCAGCGCAGGCACCCGGGGGCGGGATGAAAAACTGTTTTTT

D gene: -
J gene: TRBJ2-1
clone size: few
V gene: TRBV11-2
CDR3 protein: CASSSPGSRTYNEQFF
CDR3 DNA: TGTGCCAGCAGCTCTCCCGGTTCGCGCACGTACAATGAGCAGTTCTTC

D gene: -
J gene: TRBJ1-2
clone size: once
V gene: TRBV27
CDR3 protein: CASSLSGRTYGYTF
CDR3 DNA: TGTGCCAGCAGTTTATCGGGCCGCACCTATGGCTACACCTTC

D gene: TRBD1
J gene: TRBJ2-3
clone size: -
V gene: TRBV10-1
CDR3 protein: CASSARNDRADTQYF
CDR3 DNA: TGCGCCAGCAGTGCCCGGAATGACAGGGCAGATACGCAGTATTTT

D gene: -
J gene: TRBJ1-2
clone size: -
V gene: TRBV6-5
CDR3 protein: CASRTGGTDYGYTF
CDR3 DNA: TGTGCCAGCAGGACAGGCGGCACGGACTATGGCTACACCTTC

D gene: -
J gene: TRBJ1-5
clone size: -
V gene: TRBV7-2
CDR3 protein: CASSLSWGGNQPQHF
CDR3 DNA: TGTGCCAGCAGCCTCTCTTGGGGGGGCAATCAGCCCCAGCATTTT

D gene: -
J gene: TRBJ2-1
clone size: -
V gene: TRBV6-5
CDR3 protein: CASRVMGDNEQFF
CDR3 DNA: TGTGCCAGCAGAGTAATGGGGGACAATGAGCAGTTCTTC

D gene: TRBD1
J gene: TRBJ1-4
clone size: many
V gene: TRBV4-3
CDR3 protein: CASSQATGASEKLFF
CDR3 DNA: TGCGCCAGCAGCCAAGCCACAGGGGCGAGCGAAAAACTGTTTTTT

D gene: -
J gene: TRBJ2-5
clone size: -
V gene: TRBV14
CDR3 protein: CASSPGAIQETQYF
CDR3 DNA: TGTGCCAGCAGCCCCGGGGCCATCCAAGAGACCCAGTACTTC

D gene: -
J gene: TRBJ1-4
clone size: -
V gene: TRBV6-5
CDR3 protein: CASSYSGPRGGEKLFF
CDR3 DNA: TGTGCCAGCAGTTACTCAGGTCCCAGGGGAGGGGAAAAACTGTTTTTT

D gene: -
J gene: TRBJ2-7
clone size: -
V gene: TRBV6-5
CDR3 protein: CASSYSAREYEQYF
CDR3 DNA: TGTGCCAGCAGTTACTCAGCCAGGGAGTACGAGCAGTACTTC

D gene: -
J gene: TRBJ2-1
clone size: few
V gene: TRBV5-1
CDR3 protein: CASSPGGGESYNEQFF
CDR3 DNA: TGCGCCAGCAGCCCCGGAGGGGGGGAATCCTACAATGAGCAGTTCTTC

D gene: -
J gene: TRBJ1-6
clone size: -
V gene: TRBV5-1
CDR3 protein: CASSKRDGGNNSPLHF
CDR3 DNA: TGCGCCAGCAGCAAAAGGGACGGCGGGAATAATTCACCCCTCCACTTT

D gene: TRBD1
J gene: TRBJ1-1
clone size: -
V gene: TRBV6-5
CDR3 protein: CASNPLRQGYTEAFF
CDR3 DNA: TGTGCCAGCAATCCACTACGACAGGGCTACACTGAAGCTTTCTTT

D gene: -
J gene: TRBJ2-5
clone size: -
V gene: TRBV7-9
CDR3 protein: CASSSRLENRETQYF
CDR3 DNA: TGTGCCAGCAGCTCGAGACTAGAAAATCGGGAGACCCAGTACTTC

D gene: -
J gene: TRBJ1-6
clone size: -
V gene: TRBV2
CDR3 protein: CASLLGAWNSPLHF
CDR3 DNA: TGTGCCAGCCTCCTTGGGGCCTGGAATTCACCCCTCCACTTT

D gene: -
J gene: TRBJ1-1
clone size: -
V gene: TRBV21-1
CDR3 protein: CASSKARDIDTEAFF
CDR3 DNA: TGTGCCAGCAGCAAAGCGAGAGACATCGACACTGAAGCTTTCTTT

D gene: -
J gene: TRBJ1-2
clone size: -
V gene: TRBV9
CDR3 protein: CASSVEAGDLEGYTF
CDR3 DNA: TGTGCCAGCAGCGTAGAGGCAGGGGATTTAGAGGGCTACACCTTC

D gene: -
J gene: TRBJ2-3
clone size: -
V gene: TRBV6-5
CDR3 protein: CASSRQFGSTDTQYF
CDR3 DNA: TGTGCCAGCAGTCGACAGTTTGGGAGCACAGATACGCAGTATTTT

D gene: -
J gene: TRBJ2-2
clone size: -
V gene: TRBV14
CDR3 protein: CASSQRRDANTGELFF
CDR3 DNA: TGTGCCAGCAGCCAACGCCGAGACGCGAACACCGGGGAGCTGTTTTTT

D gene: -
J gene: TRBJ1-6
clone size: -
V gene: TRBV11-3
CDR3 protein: CASSLEGGGRYSPLHF
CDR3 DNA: TGTGCCAGCAGCTTAGAGGGGGGGGGCCGGTATTCACCCCTCCACTTT

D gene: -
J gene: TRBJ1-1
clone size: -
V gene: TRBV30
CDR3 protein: CAWTLGLEAFF
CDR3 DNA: TGTGCCTGGACCCTAGGGCTCGAAGCTTTCTTT

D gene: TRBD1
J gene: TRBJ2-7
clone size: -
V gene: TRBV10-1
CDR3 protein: CASSNGQAAYEQYF
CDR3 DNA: TGCGCCAGCAGCAATGGACAGGCCGCCTACGAGCAGTACTTC

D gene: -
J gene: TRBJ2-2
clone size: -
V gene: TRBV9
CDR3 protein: CASSSRTANTGELFF
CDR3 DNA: TGTGCCAGCAGCTCCAGGACGGCCAACACCGGGGAGCTGTTTTTT

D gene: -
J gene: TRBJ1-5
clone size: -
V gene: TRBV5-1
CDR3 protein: CASSRGGDQPQHF
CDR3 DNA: TGCGCCAGCAGCAGGGGCGGGGATCAGCCCCAGCATTTT

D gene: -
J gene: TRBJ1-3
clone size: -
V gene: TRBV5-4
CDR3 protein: CASRTAAGNTIYF
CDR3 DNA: TGTGCCAGCCGGACAGCGGCGGGAAACACCATATATTTT